One TCR beta chain is described in this entry. The antigen remains undetermined. The data belong to a study of radiotherapy plus CTLA-4 blockade in lung cancer. Study-level background: 15% to 20% of patients responded objectively, and roughly 31% achieved disease control. Study-level results: The study found tumor-derived TCR clones expanded in blood after radiotherapy plus ipilimumab. How blood T cell clones changed early, along with interferon-beta, reportedly forecast response best.

The junction had 14 bases not matched to a gene; V was cut back by 6 bases and J by 5 bases. CDR3 length: 16 amino acids. Germline CDR1 and CDR2: MDHEN and SYDVKM. The protocol was immunoSEQ multiplex PCR, while the TCRdb copy is restricted to in-frame clones and leaves out a portion. This table holds roughly 66,000 clones, approximately 83% found once. Focal radiation was given together with CTLA-4 blockade (ipilimumab) to patients with chemo-refractory metastatic non-small-cell lung cancer. The gene calls are TRBV28 and TRBJ1-1, with 8 positions matching TRBD1. Sequencing was performed on peripheral blood, taken from a patient treated with radiotherapy plus ipilimumab. This clonotype was sampled from a human donor with non-small cell lung cancer who had a partial response to radiotherapy plus ipilimumab. The CDR3 reads CASSDTPGGAWTEAFF. CDR3 DNA sequence: TGTGCCAGCAGCGACACCCCAGGGGGCGCGTGGACTGAAGCTTTCTTT.